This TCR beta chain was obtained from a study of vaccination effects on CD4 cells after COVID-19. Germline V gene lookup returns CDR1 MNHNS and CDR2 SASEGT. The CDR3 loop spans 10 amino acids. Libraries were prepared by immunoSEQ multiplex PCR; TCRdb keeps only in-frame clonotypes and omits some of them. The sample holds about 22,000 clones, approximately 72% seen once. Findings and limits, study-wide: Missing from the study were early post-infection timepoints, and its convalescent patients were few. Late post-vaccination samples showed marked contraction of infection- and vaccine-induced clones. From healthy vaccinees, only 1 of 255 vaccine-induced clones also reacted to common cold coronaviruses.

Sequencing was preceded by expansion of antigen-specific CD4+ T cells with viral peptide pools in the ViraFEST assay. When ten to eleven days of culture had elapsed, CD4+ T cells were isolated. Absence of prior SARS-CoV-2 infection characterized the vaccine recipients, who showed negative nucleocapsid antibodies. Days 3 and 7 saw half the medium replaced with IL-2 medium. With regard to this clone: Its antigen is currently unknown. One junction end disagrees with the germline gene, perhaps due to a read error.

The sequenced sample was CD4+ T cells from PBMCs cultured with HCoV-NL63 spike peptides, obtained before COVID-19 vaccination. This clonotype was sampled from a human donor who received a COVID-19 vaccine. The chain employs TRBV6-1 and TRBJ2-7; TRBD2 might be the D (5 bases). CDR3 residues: CASSDTVAIF. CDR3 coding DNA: TGTGCCAGCAGTGATACCGTAGCGATCTTC.